The clone carrying this TCR beta chain was seen a few times. In the study's own analysis: Using reference gene primer amplification, nucleated cell counts were estimated. Sequencing was performed with immunoSEQ multiplex PCR; in TCRdb, only in-frame clones are kept and a portion is missing. For V, J and clone size, that table is used; D and trimming come from the DNA. The data show 150,000 to 200,000 clones, with 80% to 85% seen just once and more than 4.5% held by the top ten. This sample was included in a study of blood T cell repertoires in COVID-19. Study summary: Acute and convalescent COVID-19 specimens originated in the United States, Italy and Spain. Nucleic acid was either cDNA or gDNA, and it came from T cells, B-cell-depleted T cells, or PBMCs.

V lost 0 bases, J lost 4 bases, and 9 bases stayed unmatched. The CDR3 sequence is 16 residues long. Germline-derived CDR1 and CDR2 are SGHVS and FQNEAQ. This TCR derives from a woman aged 25 to 39 with acute or convalescent COVID-19. Sequencing input: peripheral blood. This chain uses TRBV7-8 with TRBJ2-7; 7 bases agree with TRBD1. CDR3 DNA: TGTGCCAGCAGCTTAGCTTTTTCAGACAGGGAGTACGAGCAGTACTTC. Amino acids: CASSLAFSDREYEQYF.